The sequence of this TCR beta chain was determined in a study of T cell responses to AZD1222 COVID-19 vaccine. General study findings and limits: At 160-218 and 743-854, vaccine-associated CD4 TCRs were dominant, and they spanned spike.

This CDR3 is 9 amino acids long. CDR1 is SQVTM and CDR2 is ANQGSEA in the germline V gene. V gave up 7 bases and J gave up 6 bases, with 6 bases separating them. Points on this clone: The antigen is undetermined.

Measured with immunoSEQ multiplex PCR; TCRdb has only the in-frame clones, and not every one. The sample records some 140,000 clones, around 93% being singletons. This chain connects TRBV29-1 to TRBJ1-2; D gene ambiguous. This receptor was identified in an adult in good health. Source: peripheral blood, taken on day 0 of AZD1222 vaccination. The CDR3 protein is CSEDDGYTF. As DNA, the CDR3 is TGCAGCGAGGACGATGGCTACACCTTC.